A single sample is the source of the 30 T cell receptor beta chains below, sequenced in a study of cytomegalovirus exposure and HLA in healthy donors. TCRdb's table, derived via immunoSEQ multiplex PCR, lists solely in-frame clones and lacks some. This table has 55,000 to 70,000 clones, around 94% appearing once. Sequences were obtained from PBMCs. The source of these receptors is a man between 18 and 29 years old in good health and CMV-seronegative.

CDR3 bases: TGTGCCAGTAGTATACAGGGGGGCGGGGAGCCCCAGCATTTT. Translating gives CASSIQGGGEPQHF. This chain joins TRBV19 and TRBJ1-5, with 7 bases lining up with TRBD1. J lost 8 bases, V lost 2 bases, and 6 bases had no gene match. Germline assignment: CDR1 LNHDA and CDR2 SQIVND (reference sequence). CDR3 size: 14 residues.

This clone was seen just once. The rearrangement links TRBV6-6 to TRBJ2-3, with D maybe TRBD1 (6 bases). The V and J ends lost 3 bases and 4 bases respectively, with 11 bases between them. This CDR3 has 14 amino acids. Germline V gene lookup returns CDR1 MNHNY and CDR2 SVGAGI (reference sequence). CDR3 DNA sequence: TGTGCCAGCAGTTATAACCCAGGGGCAGATACGCAGTATTTT. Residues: CASSYNPGADTQYF.

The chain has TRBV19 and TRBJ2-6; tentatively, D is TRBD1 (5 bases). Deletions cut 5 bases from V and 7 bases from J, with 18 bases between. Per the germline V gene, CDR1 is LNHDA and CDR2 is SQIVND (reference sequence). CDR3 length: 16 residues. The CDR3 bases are TGTGCCAGTAGTCTTCAGACAGCCCCTAGAGCCAACGTCCTGACTTTC. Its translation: CASSLQTAPRANVLTF.

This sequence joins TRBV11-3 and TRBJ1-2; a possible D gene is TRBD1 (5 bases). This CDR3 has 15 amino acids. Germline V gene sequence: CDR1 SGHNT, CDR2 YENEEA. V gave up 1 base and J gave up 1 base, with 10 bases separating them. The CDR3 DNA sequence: TGTGCCAGCAGCTTAGGCACAGGCGATAACTATGGCTACACCTTC. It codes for CASSLGTGDNYGYTF.

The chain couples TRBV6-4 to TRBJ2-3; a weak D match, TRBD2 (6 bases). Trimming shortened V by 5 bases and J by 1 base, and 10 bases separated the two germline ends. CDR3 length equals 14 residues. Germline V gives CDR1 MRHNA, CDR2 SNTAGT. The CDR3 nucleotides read TGTGCCAGCAGTTTGTCGGGAGGCACAGATACGCAGTATTTT. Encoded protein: CASSLSGGTDTQYF.

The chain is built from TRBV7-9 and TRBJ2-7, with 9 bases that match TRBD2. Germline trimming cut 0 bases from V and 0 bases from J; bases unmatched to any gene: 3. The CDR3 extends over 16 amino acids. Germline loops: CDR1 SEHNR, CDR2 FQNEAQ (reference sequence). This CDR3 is CASSLAAGGPSYEQYF. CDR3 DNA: TGTGCCAGCAGCTTAGCGGCGGGAGGGCCCTCCTACGAGCAGTACTTC.

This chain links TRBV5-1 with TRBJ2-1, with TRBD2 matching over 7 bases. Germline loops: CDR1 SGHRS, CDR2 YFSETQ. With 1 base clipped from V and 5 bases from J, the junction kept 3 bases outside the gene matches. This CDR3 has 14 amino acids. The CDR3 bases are TGCGCCAGCAGCTTGAGCGGGACTAACAATGAGCAGTTCTTC. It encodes CASSLSGTNNEQFF.

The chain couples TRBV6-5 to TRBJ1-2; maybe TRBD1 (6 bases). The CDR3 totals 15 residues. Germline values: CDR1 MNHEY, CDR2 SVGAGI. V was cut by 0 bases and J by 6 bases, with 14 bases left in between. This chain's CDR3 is CASSYSRQGNDGYTF. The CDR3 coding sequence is TGTGCCAGCAGTTACTCTAGGCAGGGGAACGATGGCTACACCTTC.

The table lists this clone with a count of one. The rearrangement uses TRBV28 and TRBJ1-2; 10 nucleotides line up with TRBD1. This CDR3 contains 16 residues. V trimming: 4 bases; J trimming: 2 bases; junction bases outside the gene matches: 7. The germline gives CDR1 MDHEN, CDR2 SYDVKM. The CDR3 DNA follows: TGTGCCAGCAGTTCCCCGGGGGGACAGGGGAACTATGGCTACACCTTC. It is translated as CASSSPGGQGNYGYTF.

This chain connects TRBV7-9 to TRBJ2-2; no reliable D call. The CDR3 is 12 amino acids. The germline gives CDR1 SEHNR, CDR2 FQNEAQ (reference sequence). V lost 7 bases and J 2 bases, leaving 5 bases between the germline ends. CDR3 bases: TGTGCCAGCACAGAAAACACCGGGGAGCTGTTTTTT. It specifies CASTENTGELFF.

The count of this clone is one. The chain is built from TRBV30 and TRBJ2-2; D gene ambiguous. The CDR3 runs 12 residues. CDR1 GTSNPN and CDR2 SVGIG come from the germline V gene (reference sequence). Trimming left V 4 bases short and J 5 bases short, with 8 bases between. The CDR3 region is CAWTPTTGELFF. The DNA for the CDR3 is TGTGCCTGGACCCCTACGACCGGGGAGCTGTTTTTT.

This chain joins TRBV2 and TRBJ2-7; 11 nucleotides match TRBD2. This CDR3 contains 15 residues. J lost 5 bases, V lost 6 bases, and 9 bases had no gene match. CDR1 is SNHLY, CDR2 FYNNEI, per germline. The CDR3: CASRATSGRIHEQYF. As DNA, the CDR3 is TGTGCCAGCAGGGCAACTAGCGGGAGAATCCACGAGCAGTACTTC.

CDR3 sequence reads: CASSLTLGTSGRVNEQFF. CDR3 DNA: TGTGCCAGCAGCTTGACGTTGGGGACTAGCGGGAGAGTGAATGAGCAGTTCTTC. The chain is built from TRBV5-6 and TRBJ2-1; 14 bases are shared with TRBD2. The CDR3 is 18 residues long. Germline CDR1 and CDR2: SGHDT and YYEEEE. Trimming removed 1 base from V and 7 bases from J; junction bases left unmatched: 10.

In DNA form, the CDR3 reads TGTGCCAGCAGGGGACAGGACATCTCAAATCAGCCCCAGCATTTT. It yields the protein CASRGQDISNQPQHF. The rearrangement uses TRBV2 and TRBJ1-5, with TRBD1 matching 8 bases. Germline lookup yields CDR1 SNHLY and CDR2 FYNNEI. J was trimmed by 4 bases and V by 6 bases; bases with no gene match: 8. The CDR3 consists of 15 residues.

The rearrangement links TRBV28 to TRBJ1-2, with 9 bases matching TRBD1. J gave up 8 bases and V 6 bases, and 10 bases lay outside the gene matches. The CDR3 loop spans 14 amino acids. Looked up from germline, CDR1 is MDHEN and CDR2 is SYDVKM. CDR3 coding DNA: TGTGCCAGCAGCCCCCGGACAGGGGTCGTCGGCTACACCTTC. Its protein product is CASSPRTGVVGYTF.

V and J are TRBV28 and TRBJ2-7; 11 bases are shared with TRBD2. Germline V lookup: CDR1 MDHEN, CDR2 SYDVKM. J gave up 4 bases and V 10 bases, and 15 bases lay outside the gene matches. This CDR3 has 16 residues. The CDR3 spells CATWGGPGLADYEQYF. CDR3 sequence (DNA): TGTGCCACTTGGGGGGGACCGGGACTAGCGGATTACGAGCAGTACTTC.

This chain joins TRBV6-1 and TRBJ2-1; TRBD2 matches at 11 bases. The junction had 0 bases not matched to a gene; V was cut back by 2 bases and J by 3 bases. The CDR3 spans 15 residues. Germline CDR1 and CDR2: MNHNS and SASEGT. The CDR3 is CASSELAGGYNEQFF. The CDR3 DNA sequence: TGTGCCAGCAGTGAACTAGCGGGAGGCTACAATGAGCAGTTCTTC.

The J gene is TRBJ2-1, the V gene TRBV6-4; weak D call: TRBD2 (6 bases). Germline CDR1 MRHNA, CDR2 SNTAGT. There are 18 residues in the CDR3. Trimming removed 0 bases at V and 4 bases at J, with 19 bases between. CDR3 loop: CASSDSLPGTPAYNEQFF. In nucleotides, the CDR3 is TGTGCCAGCAGTGACTCCCTTCCCGGGACTCCGGCTTACAATGAGCAGTTCTTC.

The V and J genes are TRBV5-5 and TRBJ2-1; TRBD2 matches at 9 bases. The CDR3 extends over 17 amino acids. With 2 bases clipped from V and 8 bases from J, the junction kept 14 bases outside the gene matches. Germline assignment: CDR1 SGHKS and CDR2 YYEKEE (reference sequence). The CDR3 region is CASSFISSGGPIDEQFF. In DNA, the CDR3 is TGTGCCAGCAGCTTCATTAGTAGCGGGGGACCTATTGATGAGCAGTTCTTC.

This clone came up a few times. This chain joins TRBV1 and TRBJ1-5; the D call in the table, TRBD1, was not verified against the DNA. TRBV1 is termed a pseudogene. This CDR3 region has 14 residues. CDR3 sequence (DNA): TGCACCAGCAGCCAAGAGACAGGGAGACAGCCCCAGCATTTT. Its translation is CTSSQETGRQPQHF.

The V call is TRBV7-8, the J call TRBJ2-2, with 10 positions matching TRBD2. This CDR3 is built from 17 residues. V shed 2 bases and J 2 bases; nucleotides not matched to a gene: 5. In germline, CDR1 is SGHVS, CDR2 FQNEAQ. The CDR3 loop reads CASSLRKREGNTGELFF. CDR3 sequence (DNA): TGTGCCAGCAGCTTACGTAAGCGGGAGGGCAACACCGGGGAGCTGTTTTTT.

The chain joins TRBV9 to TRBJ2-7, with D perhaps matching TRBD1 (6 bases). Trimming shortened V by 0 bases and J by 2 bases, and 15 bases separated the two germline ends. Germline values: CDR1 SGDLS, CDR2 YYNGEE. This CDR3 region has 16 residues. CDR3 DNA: TGTGCCAGCAGCGTAGGGCCCTCTGGGGGCACCTACGAGCAGTACTTC. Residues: CASSVGPSGGTYEQYF.

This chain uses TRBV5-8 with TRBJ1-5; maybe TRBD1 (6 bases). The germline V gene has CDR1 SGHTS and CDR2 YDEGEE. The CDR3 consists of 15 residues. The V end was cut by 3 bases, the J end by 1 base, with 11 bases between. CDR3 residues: CASSSQGWSNQPQHF. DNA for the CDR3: TGTGCCAGCAGCTCACAGGGATGGAGCAATCAGCCCCAGCATTTT.

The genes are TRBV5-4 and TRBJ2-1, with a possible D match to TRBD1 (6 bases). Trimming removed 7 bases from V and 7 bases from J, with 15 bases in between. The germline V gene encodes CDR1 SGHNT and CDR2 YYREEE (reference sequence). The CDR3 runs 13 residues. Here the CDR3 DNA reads TGTGCCAGCTTAGGGGGAGTACGGAATGAGCAGTTCTTC. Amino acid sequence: CASLGGVRNEQFF.

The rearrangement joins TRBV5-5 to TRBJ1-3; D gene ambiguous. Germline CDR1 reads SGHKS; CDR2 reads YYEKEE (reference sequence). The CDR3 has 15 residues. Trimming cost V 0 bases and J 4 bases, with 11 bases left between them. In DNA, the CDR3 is TGTGCCAGCAGCTTGGCCGCGGCCGGAGGAAACACCATATATTTT. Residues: CASSLAAAGGNTIYF.

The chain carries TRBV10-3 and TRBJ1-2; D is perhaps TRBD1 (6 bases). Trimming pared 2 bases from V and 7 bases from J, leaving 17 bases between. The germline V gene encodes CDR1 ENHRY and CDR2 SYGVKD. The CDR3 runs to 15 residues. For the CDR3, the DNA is TGTGCCATCAGTGAGCAGGCAGGGGATTTCCTTGGCTACACCTTC. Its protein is CAISEQAGDFLGYTF.

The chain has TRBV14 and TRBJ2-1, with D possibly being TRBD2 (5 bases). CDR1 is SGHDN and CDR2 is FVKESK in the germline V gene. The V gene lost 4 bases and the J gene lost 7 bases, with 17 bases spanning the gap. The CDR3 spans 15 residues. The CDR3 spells CASSLEGAEWNEQFF. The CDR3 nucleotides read TGTGCCAGCAGCCTCGAGGGAGCCGAATGGAATGAGCAGTTCTTC.

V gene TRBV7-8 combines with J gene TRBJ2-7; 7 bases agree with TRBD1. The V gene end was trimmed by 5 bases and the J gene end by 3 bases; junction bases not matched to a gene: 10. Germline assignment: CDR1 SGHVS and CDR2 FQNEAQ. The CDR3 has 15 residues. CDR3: CASSGGIRGHYEQYF. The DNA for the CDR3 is TGTGCCAGCAGCGGGGGAATTAGGGGGCACTACGAGCAGTACTTC.

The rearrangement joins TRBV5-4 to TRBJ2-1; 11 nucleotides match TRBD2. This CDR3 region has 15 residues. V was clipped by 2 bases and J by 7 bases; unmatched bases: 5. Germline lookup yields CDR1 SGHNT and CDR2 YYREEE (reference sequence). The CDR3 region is CASSFDSGRGNEQFF. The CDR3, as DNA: TGTGCCAGCAGCTTTGATAGCGGGAGGGGGAATGAGCAGTTCTTC.

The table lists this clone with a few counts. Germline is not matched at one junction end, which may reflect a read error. The DNA of the CDR3 is TGTGCCAGCAGCTTATCACAGGGGGTCGGGGCCAACGTCCTGACTTTC. Translating gives CASSLSQGVGANVLTF. The rearrangement uses TRBV28 and TRBJ2-6, with TRBD1 identical over 8 bases. Germline CDR1 is MDHEN and CDR2 is SYDVKM. The CDR3 length is 16 residues.